These 27 T cell receptor beta chains came from one sample sequenced in a study of blood T cell repertoires in COVID-19. Assay used: immunoSEQ multiplex PCR; TCRdb lists only in-frame clones, some missing. Among under 200,000 clones listed, 65% to 85% were seen once. The sequenced sample was PBMCs or T cells enriched from blood (not recorded which). These receptors were collected from a woman in her forties or fifties in a cohort exposed to, infected with or recovered from COVID-19 (not recorded which).

The J gene is TRBJ2-7, the V gene TRBV5-1, with TRBD1 as a possible D gene (5 bases). The CDR3 consists of 20 residues. CDR1 is SGHRS and CDR2 is YFSETQ in the germline V gene. V was trimmed by 4 bases and J by 0 bases, leaving 29 bases between them. In DNA form, the CDR3 reads TGCGCCAGCAGCGAAATGGATCCAGGGCTCGTAGGAGACCCCTCCTACGAGCAGTACTTC. It is translated as CASSEMDPGLVGDPSYEQYF.

V usage is TRBV6-6 and J usage is TRBJ1-5; 10 bases match TRBD1. The CDR3 runs to 13 residues. Germline values: CDR1 MNHNY, CDR2 SVGAGI (reference sequence). Trimming removed 4 bases from V and 7 bases from J; junction bases left unmatched: 1. The CDR3 protein is CASSSDRGQPQHF. As DNA, the CDR3 is TGTGCCAGCAGTTCGGACAGGGGGCAGCCCCAGCATTTT.

This clone has just a few counts. This chain joins TRBV19 and TRBJ1-1; D is possibly TRBD1 (5 bases). V was shortened by 6 bases and J by 6 bases, with 14 bases between the two germline ends. CDR1 and CDR2 from the germline V gene are LNHDA and SQIVND (reference sequence). The CDR3 sequence is 13 residues long. Here the CDR3 reads CASSSLGDSEAFF. CDR3 sequence (DNA): TGTGCCAGTAGCTCCCTCGGGGACTCTGAAGCTTTCTTT.

CDR3: CASSFPRGREKLFF. CDR3 DNA sequence: TGTGCCAGCAGTTTCCCCAGGGGAAGAGAAAAACTGTTTTTT. V is TRBV28 and J is TRBJ1-4; D perhaps matches TRBD1 (6 bases). The CDR3 is 14 residues long. The V gene lost 3 bases and the J gene lost 8 bases, with 13 bases spanning the gap. Per germline, CDR1 MDHEN and CDR2 SYDVKM.

There are a few counts of this clone. The germline gene is not matched at one end of the junction; a read error may be the cause. The V call is TRBV12-3 or TRBV12-4, the J call TRBJ2-1; no firm D call. The CDR3 length is 11 residues. CDR3 amino acids: CASSSFNEQFF. The DNA for the CDR3 is TGTGCCAGCAGTTCCTTCAATGAGCAGTTCTTC.

Remarks on this clone: At one boundary the junction diverges from the germline segment, which might be a read error. The chain has TRBV6-5 and TRBJ2-7; D uncertain. The germline V gene encodes CDR1 MNHEY and CDR2 SVGAGI. The CDR3 contains 13 residues. CDR3 in amino acids: CASESEPGSVRGF. DNA of the CDR3: TGTGCCAGCGAGAGTGAGCCCGGTTCCGTACGAGGCTTC.

The rearrangement joins TRBV5-1 to TRBJ1-2, with TRBD1 matching over 8 bases. Germline V gene data show CDR1 as SGHRS and CDR2 as YFSETQ. Germline trimming cut 1 base from V and 3 bases from J; bases unmatched to any gene: 11. This CDR3 has 17 residues. The DNA for the CDR3 is TGCGCCAGCAGCTTGCGGACAGGGCAAGGACAGGACTATGGCTACACCTTC. Its protein is CASSLRTGQGQDYGYTF.

This clone was recorded many times. The chain has TRBV28 and TRBJ1-1, with 7 bases identical to TRBD1. Germline V gene sequence: CDR1 MDHEN, CDR2 SYDVKM. V trimming: 3 bases; J trimming: 6 bases; junction bases outside the gene matches: 4. There are 13 residues in the CDR3. CDR3 bases: TGTGCCAGCAGTTTTACAGGGGATCCTGAAGCTTTCTTT. This encodes CASSFTGDPEAFF.

The chain joins TRBV4-3 to TRBJ1-4, with a tentative D call TRBD1 (6 bases). Germline CDR1 reads LGHNA; CDR2 reads YSLEER. The germline V and J ends were trimmed by 5 bases and 2 bases, with 12 bases remaining between them. The CDR3 spans 15 residues. CDR3 bases: TGCGCCAGCAGCTTCCGGCAGGGGACTAATGAAAAACTGTTTTTT. The encoded protein is CASSFRQGTNEKLFF.

The chain employs TRBV11-1 and TRBJ2-1; the D gene is possibly TRBD2 (6 bases). CDR3 size: 16 residues. Per germline, CDR1 SGHAT and CDR2 FQDESV (reference sequence). Deletions cut 5 bases from V and 0 bases from J, with 14 bases between. This CDR3 reads CASSQGGGVSYNEQFF. CDR3 nucleotide sequence: TGTGCCAGCAGCCAAGGCGGAGGGGTCTCCTACAATGAGCAGTTCTTC.

The chain has TRBV29-1 and TRBJ2-3, with unresolved D. V was shortened by 1 base and J by 0 bases, with 5 bases between the two germline ends. Per germline, CDR1 SQVTM and CDR2 ANQGSEA. CDR3 size: 13 residues. The CDR3 spells CSVEGQSTDTQYF. The CDR3 bases are TGCAGCGTTGAAGGACAAAGCACAGATACGCAGTATTTT.

The V and J genes are TRBV5-1 and TRBJ2-5; D is unclear. The CDR3 extends over 14 amino acids. The germline V and J ends were trimmed by 0 bases and 1 base, with 7 bases remaining between them. Per the germline V gene, CDR1 is SGHRS and CDR2 is YFSETQ. CDR3 sequence: CASSLERPQETQYF. CDR3 DNA sequence: TGCGCCAGCAGCTTGGAGCGACCCCAAGAGACCCAGTACTTC.

CDR3 nucleotides: TGCGCCAGCAGCTTGTTAGGCGACGCAGGTGAGCAGTTCTTC. This codes for CASSLLGDAGEQFF. This rearrangement joins TRBV5-1 to TRBJ2-1; D is undetermined. Per the germline V gene, CDR1 is SGHRS and CDR2 is YFSETQ. The CDR3 totals 14 residues. Trimming shortened V by 1 base and J by 9 bases, and 14 bases separated the two germline ends. The complete variable domain, with remaining parts taken from reference TRBV5-1 and TRBJ2-1, reads KAGVTQTPRYLIKTRGQQVTLSCSPISGHRSVSWYQQTPGQGLQFLFEYFSETQRNKGNFPGRFSGRQFSNSRSEMNVSTLELGDSALYLCASSLLGDAGEQFFGPGTRLTVL.

This clone came up a few times. The chain joins TRBV30 to TRBJ2-2; 9 nucleotides agree with TRBD2. After removal of 4 bases from V and 6 bases from J, the junction contained 6 bases not matched to a gene. This CDR3 contains 14 residues. From germline, CDR1 is GTSNPN and CDR2 SVGIG (reference sequence). CDR3 in DNA: TGTGCCTGGACCAGCGGGGGGAGGTCCGGGGAGCTGTTTTTT. Protein product: CAWTSGGRSGELFF.

The chain has TRBV6-2 or TRBV6-3 and TRBJ1-1; 10 nucleotides agree with TRBD1. Germline assignment: CDR1 MNHEY and CDR2 SVGEGT. Trimming cost V 4 bases and J 3 bases; bases outside gene matches: 17. CDR3 length equals 19 residues. The CDR3 loop reads CASSFPGQGYIRLDTEAFF. The CDR3 bases are TGTGCCAGCAGTTTCCCGGGACAGGGGTACATACGGTTGGACACTGAAGCTTTCTTT.

As for this clone: A read error is possible here, since a much larger clone lies one base away. J is TRBJ2-1 and V is TRBV7-9; 10 nucleotides align to TRBD2. Trimming cost V 5 bases and J 3 bases; bases outside gene matches: 4. CDR1 is SEHNR and CDR2 is FQNEAQ in the germline V gene (reference sequence). The CDR3 has 15 amino acids. The CDR3 DNA sequence: TGTGCCAGCAGCCGCAGCGGGGGGGACTACAATGAGCAGTTCTTC. Amino acids: CASSRSGGDYNEQFF. Based on the CDR3 plus reference TRBV7-9 and TRBJ2-1, the full variable domain is DTGVSQNPRHKITKRGQNVTFRCDPISEHNRLYWYRQTLGQGPEFLTYFQNEAQLEKSRLLSDRFSAERPKGSFSTLEIQRTEQGDSAMYLCASSRSGGDYNEQFFGPGTRLTVL.

The chain combines TRBV6-9 with TRBJ2-2, with 8 bases lining up with TRBD2. The V gene end was trimmed by 6 bases and the J gene end by 0 bases; junction bases not matched to a gene: 6. This CDR3 has 16 residues. From germline, CDR1 is MNHGY and CDR2 SVAAGI. CDR3 bases: TGTGCCAGCAGCCTTCCGGGGGGGCCGAACACCGGGGAGCTGTTTTTT. This sequence encodes CASSLPGGPNTGELFF.

This clone was seen only a few times. This chain uses TRBV9 with TRBJ2-5, with 8 nucleotides matching TRBD2. This CDR3 has 15 amino acids. Unmatched junction bases numbered 3, after V lost 0 bases and J lost 2 bases. CDR1 SGDLS and CDR2 YYNGEE come from the germline V gene. CDR3 bases: TGTGCCAGCAGCGTAGGCGGGGGGACTCAAGAGACCCAGTACTTC. This encodes CASSVGGGTQETQYF.

The chain couples TRBV18 to TRBJ1-4; 10 bases match TRBD1. The germline CDR1 and CDR2 sequences are KGHSH and LQKENI. The CDR3 is 16 residues long. V dropped 6 bases and J dropped 7; count of bases not matched to a gene: 11. The CDR3 loop reads CASSQEIGTGVEKLFF. The CDR3 DNA sequence: TGTGCCAGCTCCCAAGAAATCGGGACAGGGGTTGAAAAACTGTTTTTT.

CDR3 region: CASSRTAKTGNTIYF. The CDR3 DNA sequence: TGTGCCAGTAGTCGGACTGCGAAGACTGGAAACACCATATATTTT. V and J are TRBV19 and TRBJ1-3; D is unclear. The ends were cut back, 5 bases at V and 2 bases at J, with 13 bases in the middle. There are 15 residues in the CDR3. Per germline, CDR1 LNHDA and CDR2 SQIVND (reference sequence).

The J gene is TRBJ1-5, the V gene TRBV6-2 or TRBV6-3; D is unclear. V lost 3 bases to trimming and J lost 0 bases, with 9 bases between them. From germline, CDR1 is MNHEY and CDR2 SVGEGT. The CDR3 has 15 amino acids. Here the CDR3 reads CASSYQKYSNQPQHF. For the CDR3, the DNA is TGTGCCAGCAGTTATCAGAAGTATAGCAATCAGCCCCAGCATTTT.

The chain carries TRBV5-4 and TRBJ2-5, with unresolved D. CDR3 length: 12 residues. Looked up from germline, CDR1 is SGHNT and CDR2 is YYREEE (reference sequence). V lost 0 bases and J 6 bases, leaving 6 bases between the germline ends. CDR3 in DNA: TGTGCCAGCAGCTTGGTCGGTCAGACCCAGTACTTC. Protein: CASSLVGQTQYF.

V gene TRBV28 combines with J gene TRBJ1-6, with 7 bases that match TRBD1. The germline V gene encodes CDR1 MDHEN and CDR2 SYDVKM. The CDR3 is made up of 17 amino acids. V lost 5 bases to trimming and J lost 11 bases; unmatched junction nucleotides: 18. This CDR3 is CASSQFELTGVGTPLHF. As DNA, the CDR3 is TGTGCCAGCAGTCAGTTCGAGCTTACAGGGGTGGGTACACCCCTCCACTTT.

The chain's CDR3 is CASSQGPGEKLFF. The CDR3 DNA sequence: TGTGCCAGCAGCCAAGGGCCAGGGGAAAAACTGTTTTTT. This chain joins TRBV3-1 (or the pseudogene TRBV3-2) and TRBJ1-4, with TRBD1 as a possible D gene (5 bases). V gave up 1 base and J gave up 8 bases, with 8 bases separating them. Germline V gene lookup returns CDR1 LGHDT and CDR2 YNNKEL (reference sequence). The CDR3 spans 13 residues.

The V and J genes are TRBV6-6 and TRBJ2-1; D is perhaps TRBD1 (6 bases). The CDR3 length is 14 residues. Trimming removed 7 bases from V and 5 bases from J, with 15 bases in between. Germline-derived CDR1 and CDR2 are MNHNY and SVGAGI (reference sequence). The CDR3 DNA reads TGTGCCAGCACCTCCAGGGGCTCGGACAATGAGCAGTTCTTC. The encoded protein is CASTSRGSDNEQFF.

V gene TRBV2 combines with J gene TRBJ2-2; D is undetermined. This CDR3 is built from 11 residues. The germline V and J ends were trimmed by 11 bases and 6 bases, with 10 bases remaining between them. CDR1 and CDR2 from the germline V gene are SNHLY and FYNNEI. The DNA of the CDR3 is TGTGCCGGGCGTAGTCCCGGGGAGCTGTTTTTT. This gives the protein CAGRSPGELFF. Together with reference TRBV2 and TRBJ2-2, the CDR3 gives the full variable domain: EPEVTQTPSHQVTQMGQEVILRCVPISNHLYFYWYRQILGQKVEFLVSFYNNEISEKSEIFDDQFSVERPDGSNFTLKIRSTKLEDSAMYFCAGRSPGELFFGEGSRLTVL.

V usage is TRBV28 and J usage is TRBJ2-1; tentatively, D is TRBD2 (6 bases). CDR3 length equals 13 residues. Between the trimmed V and J ends, which lost 7 bases and 10 bases, there was a span of 17 bases. The germline gives CDR1 MDHEN, CDR2 SYDVKM. The CDR3 DNA is TGTGCCAGCATCAGTTCTTTGGGGGGAGAGCAGTTCTTC. Amino acids: CASISSLGGEQFF.